Shown below are 2 T cell receptor beta chains from a single sample sequenced in a study of cytomegalovirus exposure and HLA in healthy donors. In the PCR, 60 Vbeta and 13 Jbeta primers were used. Method: immunoSEQ multiplex PCR; TCRdb's copy keeps in-frame clones and lacks some. The data contain about 64,000 clones, 65% to 90% of them singletons. Sequences were obtained from PBMCs. Receptor source: a female donor in good health and CMV-seronegative.

The table lists this clone with a few counts. The J gene is TRBJ2-5, the V gene TRBV6-5; 8 positions match TRBD1. Germline V gene data show CDR1 as MNHEY and CDR2 as SVGAGI. The CDR3 covers 13 residues. The junction had 2 bases not matched to a gene; V was cut back by 5 bases and J by 3 bases. The CDR3 is CASSRTGKETQYF. In DNA, the CDR3 is TGTGCCAGCAGTAGGACAGGGAAAGAGACCCAGTACTTC.

The V and J genes are TRBV5-1 and TRBJ2-2; perhaps TRBD1 as D (6 bases). Trimming removed 5 bases at V and 4 bases at J, with 15 bases between. Germline assignment: CDR1 SGHRS and CDR2 YFSETQ. CDR3 length: 15 amino acids. CDR3 DNA: TGCGCCAGCAGGTTCTCACAGGGTCCCACCGGGGAGCTGTTTTTT. Its protein product is CASRFSQGPTGELFF.